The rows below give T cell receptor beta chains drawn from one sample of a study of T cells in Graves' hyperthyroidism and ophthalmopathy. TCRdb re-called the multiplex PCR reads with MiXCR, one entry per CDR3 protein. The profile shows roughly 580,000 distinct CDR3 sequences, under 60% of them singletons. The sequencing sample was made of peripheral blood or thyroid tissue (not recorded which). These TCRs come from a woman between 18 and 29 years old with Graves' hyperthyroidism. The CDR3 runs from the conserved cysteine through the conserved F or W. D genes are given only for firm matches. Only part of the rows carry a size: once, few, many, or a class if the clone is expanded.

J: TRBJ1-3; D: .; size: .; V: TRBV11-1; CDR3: CASGGQGNTIYF; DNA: TGTGCCAGTGGAGGACAGGGAAACACCATATATTTT
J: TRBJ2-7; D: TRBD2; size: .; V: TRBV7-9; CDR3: CASSFELAPSSYEQYF; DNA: TGTGCCAGCAGCTTCGAACTAGCGCCGAGCTCCTACGAGCAGTACTTC
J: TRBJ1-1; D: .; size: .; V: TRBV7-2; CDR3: CASSLDLVGVGTEAFF; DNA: TGTGCCAGCAGCTTAGATTTAGTGGGCGTTGGGACTGAAGCTTTCTTT
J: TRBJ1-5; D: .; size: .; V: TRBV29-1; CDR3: CSARVGGTGNQPQHF; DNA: TGCAGTGCTAGAGTAGGAGGGACCGGCAATCAGCCCCAGCATTTT
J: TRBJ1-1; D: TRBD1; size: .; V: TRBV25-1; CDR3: CASTIDRATEAFF; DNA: TGTGCCAGCACCATAGACAGGGCCACTGAAGCTTTCTTT
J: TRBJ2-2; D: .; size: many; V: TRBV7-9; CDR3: CASSPVPGELFF; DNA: TGTGCCAGCAGCCCAGTGCCCGGGGAGCTGTTTTTT
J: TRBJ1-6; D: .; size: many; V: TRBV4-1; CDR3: CASSQDQGPPLHF; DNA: TGCGCCAGCAGCCAAGATCAGGGTCCACCCCTCCACTTT
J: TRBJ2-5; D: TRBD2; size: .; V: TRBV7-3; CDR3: CASSATSGSGETQYF; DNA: TGTGCCAGCAGCGCCACTAGCGGGAGCGGTGAGACCCAGTACTTC
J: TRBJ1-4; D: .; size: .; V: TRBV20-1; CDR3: CSARWGTVGKLFF; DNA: TGCAGTGCTAGATGGGGGACGGTTGGAAAACTGTTTTTT
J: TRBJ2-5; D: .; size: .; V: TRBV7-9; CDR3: CASSPQGTRETQYF; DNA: TGTGCCAGCAGCCCTCAGGGTACAAGAGAGACCCAGTACTTC
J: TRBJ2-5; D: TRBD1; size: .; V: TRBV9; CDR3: CASSADRGAGETQYF; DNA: TGTGCCAGCAGCGCGGACAGGGGAGCGGGGGAGACCCAGTACTTC
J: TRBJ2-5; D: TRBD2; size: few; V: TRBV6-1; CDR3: CASSRLAGDQRETQYF; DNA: TGTGCCAGCAGTCGACTAGCGGGGGACCAGAGGGAGACCCAGTACTTC
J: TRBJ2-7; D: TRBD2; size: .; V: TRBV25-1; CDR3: CASSPIGSGGTYEQYF; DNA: TGTGCCAGCAGCCCCATCGGCTCGGGGGGAACCTACGAGCAGTACTTC
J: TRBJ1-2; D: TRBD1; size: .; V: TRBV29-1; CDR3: CSVSPVTGDYGYTF; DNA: TGCAGCGTCTCGCCGGTGACAGGGGACTATGGCTACACCTTC
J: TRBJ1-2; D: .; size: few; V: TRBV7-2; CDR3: CASSSFAAVNYGHTF; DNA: TGTGCCAGCAGCTCCTTCGCGGCGGTGAACTATGGCCACACCTTC
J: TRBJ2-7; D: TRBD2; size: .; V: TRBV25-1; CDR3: CASLSGRRYEQYF; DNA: TGTGCCAGCTTAAGCGGGAGGAGATACGAGCAGTACTTC
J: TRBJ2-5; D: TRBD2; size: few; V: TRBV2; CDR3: CASSDWLAGDKETQYF; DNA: TGTGCCAGCAGTGATTGGCTAGCGGGAGATAAAGAGACCCAGTACTTC
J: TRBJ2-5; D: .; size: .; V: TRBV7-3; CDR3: CASSQGHRVDQETQYF; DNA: TGTGCCAGCAGCCAAGGCCACAGGGTTGACCAAGAGACCCAGTACTTC
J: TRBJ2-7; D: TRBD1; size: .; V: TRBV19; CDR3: CASSATGGGLSSYEQYF; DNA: TGTGCCAGTAGTGCGACAGGGGGAGGGTTAAGCTCCTACGAGCAGTACTTC
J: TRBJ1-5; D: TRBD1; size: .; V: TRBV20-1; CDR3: CSLAGTVNQPQHF; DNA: TGCAGTTTAGCCGGGACAGTCAATCAGCCCCAGCATTTT
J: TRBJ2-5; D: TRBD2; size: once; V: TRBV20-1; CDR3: CSASPGTSRGETQYF; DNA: TGCAGTGCAAGCCCCGGGACTAGCCGTGGAGAGACCCAGTACTTC
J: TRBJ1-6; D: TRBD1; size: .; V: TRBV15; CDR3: CATSRDAGTGISPLHF; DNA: TGTGCCACCAGCAGGGACGCCGGGACAGGGATTTCACCCCTCCACTTT
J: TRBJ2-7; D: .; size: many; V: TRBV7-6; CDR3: CASSTGPSYEQYF; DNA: TGTGCCAGCAGCACGGGACCTTCCTACGAGCAGTACTTC
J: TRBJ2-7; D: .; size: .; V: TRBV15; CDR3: CATSRRGPYEQYF; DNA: TGTGCCACCAGCCGCAGGGGCCCCTACGAGCAGTACTTC
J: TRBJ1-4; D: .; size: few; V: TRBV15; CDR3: CASSGSNEKLFF; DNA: TGTGCCTCGTCGGGGTCGAATGAAAAACTGTTTTTT
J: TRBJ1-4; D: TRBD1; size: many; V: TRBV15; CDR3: CATSRMTGAGEKLFF; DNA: TGTGCCACCAGCAGGATGACAGGGGCTGGCGAAAAACTGTTTTTT
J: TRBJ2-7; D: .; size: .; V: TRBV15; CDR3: CATSRDLVGAPYEQYF; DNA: TGTGCCACCAGCAGAGATTTAGTAGGGGCTCCCTACGAGCAGTACTTC
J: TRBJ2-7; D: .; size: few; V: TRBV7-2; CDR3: CASSLGLRYEQYF; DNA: TGTGCCAGCAGCTTAGGGCTTCGCTACGAGCAGTACTTC
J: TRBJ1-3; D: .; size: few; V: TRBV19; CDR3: CASSIGGAGNTIYF; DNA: TGTGCCAGTAGTATCGGAGGAGCTGGAAACACCATATATTTT
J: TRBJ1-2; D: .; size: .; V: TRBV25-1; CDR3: CASSEGGNFGYTF; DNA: TGTGCCAGCAGTGAGGGGGGTAACTTTGGCTACACCTTC
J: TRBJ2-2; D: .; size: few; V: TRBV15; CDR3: CATSQDYTGELFF; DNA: TGTGCCACCTCACAGGACTACACCGGGGAGCTGTTTTTT
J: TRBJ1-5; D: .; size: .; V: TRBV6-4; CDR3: CASSQELGQPQHF; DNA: TGTGCCAGCAGCCAAGAGCTCGGTCAGCCCCAGCATTTT
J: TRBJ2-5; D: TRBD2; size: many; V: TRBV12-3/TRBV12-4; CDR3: CASSQREWETQYF; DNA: TGTGCCAGCAGTCAGCGGGAGTGGGAGACCCAGTACTTC